This is a list of T cell receptor beta chains from one sample in a study of T cell responses to AZD1222 COVID-19 vaccine. Sequenced by immunoSEQ multiplex PCR; TCRdb stores in-frame clones only, minus some. The sample has some 150,000 clones; 92% are singletons. The sequences come from peripheral blood, collected on day 0 of MenACWY control vaccination. These receptors were collected from an adult in good health. Each CDR3 is given with its conserved first and last residue. A D gene is named only where the DNA matches it firmly. A clone size is listed for some rows: how often the clone was seen (once, few, many), or a class if it is expanded.

j_call clone_size v_call d_call cdr3_nt cdr3_aa
TRBJ2-7 once TRBV6-2/TRBV6-3 TRBD2 TGTGCCAGCAGTTACTCCAACCCCGGGACTAGCAACTACGAGCAGTACTTC CASSYSNPGTSNYEQYF
TRBJ1-2 - TRBV7-3 TRBD1 TGTGCCAGCAGCACCGGACAGGGGGTCTATGGCTACACCTTC CASSTGQGVYGYTF
TRBJ1-1 - TRBV27 - TGTGCCAGCAGTTTAACGGGACAAGTGAACACTGAAGCTTTCTTT CASSLTGQVNTEAFF
TRBJ1-6 - TRBV4-2 - TGTGCCAGCAGCCCTCCGGCTGGGCGAAATTCACCCCTCCACTTT CASSPPAGRNSPLHF
TRBJ2-3 few TRBV7-2 - TGTGCCAGCAGCAACCGTGGGGTACCTAGCACAGATACGCAGTATTTT CASSNRGVPSTDTQYF
TRBJ2-5 - TRBV19 TRBD2 TGTGCCAGTAGCGGGACTAGCAGGCAAGAGACCCAGTACTTC CASSGTSRQETQYF
TRBJ2-5 - TRBV15 - TGTGCCACCAGCAGAGACTTTCCGGGGGAGACCCAGTACTTC CATSRDFPGETQYF
TRBJ2-1 - TRBV20-1 - TGCAGTGGGAGGCAGTACAATGAGCAGTTCTTC CSGRQYNEQFF
TRBJ2-1 - TRBV7-3 - TGTGCCAGCAGCTTATTGGGAGGGGGGCACAATGAGCAGTTCTTC CASSLLGGGHNEQFF
TRBJ1-5 few TRBV6-6 TRBD1 TGTGCCAGCAGTCCTTACAGGGGGCGAAGGAGCAATCAGCCCCAGCATTTT CASSPYRGRRSNQPQHF
TRBJ2-5 - TRBV19 - TGTGCCAGTAGTCAGGGGGGGACCCAGTACTTC CASSQGGTQYF
TRBJ1-4 - TRBV30 TRBD1 TGTGCCTGGAGTGGGGCCAGGGGGGATGAAAAACTGTTTTTT CAWSGARGDEKLFF